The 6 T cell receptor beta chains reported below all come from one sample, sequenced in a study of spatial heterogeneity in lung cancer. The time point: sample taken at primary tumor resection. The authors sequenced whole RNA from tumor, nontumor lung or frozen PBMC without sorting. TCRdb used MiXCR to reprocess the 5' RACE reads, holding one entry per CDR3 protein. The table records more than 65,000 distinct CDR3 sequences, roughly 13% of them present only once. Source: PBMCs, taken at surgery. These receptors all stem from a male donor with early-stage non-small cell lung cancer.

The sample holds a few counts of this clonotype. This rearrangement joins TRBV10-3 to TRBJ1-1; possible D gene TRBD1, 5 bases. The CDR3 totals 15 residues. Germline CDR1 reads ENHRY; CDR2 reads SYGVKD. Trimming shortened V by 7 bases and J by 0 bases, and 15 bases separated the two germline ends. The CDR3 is CAITREGKVNTEAFF. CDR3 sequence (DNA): TGTGCCATCACCAGAGAGGGGAAAGTGAACACTGAAGCTTTCTTT.

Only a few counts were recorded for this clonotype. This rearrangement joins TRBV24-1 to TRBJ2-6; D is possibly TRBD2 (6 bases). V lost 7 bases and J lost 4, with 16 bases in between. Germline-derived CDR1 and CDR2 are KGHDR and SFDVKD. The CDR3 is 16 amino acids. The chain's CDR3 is CATSEGGAEGANVLTF. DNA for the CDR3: TGTGCCACCAGCGAAGGAGGGGCGGAAGGGGCCAACGTCCTGACTTTC.

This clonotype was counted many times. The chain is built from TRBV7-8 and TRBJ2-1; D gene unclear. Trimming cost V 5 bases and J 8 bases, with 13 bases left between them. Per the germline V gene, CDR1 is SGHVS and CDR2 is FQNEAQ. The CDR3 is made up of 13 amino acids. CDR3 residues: CASSPPTVDEQFF. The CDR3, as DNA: TGTGCCAGCAGCCCTCCAACGGTAGATGAGCAGTTCTTC.

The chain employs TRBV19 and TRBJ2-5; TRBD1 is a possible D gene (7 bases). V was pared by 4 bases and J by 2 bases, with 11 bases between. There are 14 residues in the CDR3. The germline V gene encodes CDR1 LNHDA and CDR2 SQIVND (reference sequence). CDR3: CASSSGTEQETQYF. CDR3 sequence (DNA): TGTGCCAGTAGTAGCGGGACAGAGCAAGAGACCCAGTACTTC.

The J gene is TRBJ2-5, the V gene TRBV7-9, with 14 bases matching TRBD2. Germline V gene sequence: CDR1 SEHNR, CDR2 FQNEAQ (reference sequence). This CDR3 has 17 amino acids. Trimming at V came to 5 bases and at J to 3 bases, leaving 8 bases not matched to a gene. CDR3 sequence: CASSHGTSGRVEETQYF. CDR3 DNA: TGTGCCAGCAGCCACGGGACTAGCGGGAGAGTTGAAGAGACCCAGTACTTC.

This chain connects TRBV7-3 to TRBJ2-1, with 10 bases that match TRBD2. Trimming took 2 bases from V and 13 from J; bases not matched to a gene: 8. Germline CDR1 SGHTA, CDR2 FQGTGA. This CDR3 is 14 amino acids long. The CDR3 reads CASSLASGSKVQFF. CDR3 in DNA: TGTGCCAGCAGCTTAGCTAGCGGGAGTAAGGTTCAGTTCTTC.